This T cell receptor (beta chain) was profiled in a study of T-cell memory formation after mild COVID-19. Study results and caveats: Most CD4+ clones that shrank were in CM and EM, while CD8+ ones turned up in EMRA. Among clones contracting day 15 to 85, CD4/CD8 was balanced, whereas later expanders leaned CD4+.

The length of the CDR3 is 14 residues. V shed 4 bases and J shed 4 bases, with 13 bases lying between them. Germline assignment: CDR1 SGHNT and CDR2 YYREEE (reference sequence). After 5'RACE with constant-segment primers, TCR alpha and TCR beta cDNA libraries carrying sample barcodes and UMIs were obtained. TCRdb passed the 5' RACE reads through MiXCR, listing each CDR3 protein once. The top ten clones hold 2% to 2.5% of a sample with around 200,000 distinct CDR3 sequences, 16% of them seen once. This clonotype was detected only a few times. What it binds is not known. This chain joins TRBV5-4 and TRBJ2-3; D tentatively reads TRBD1 or TRBD2 (5 bases each). Source material: PBMCs or a T cell subset sorted from them (not recorded which). The sequence was obtained from an adult woman who had mild COVID-19 (a few samples of this study predate the infection). Cell type and time point are not known. This chain's CDR3 is CASSRGAASDTQYF. CDR3 nucleotides: TGTGCCAGCAGCCGGGGCGCTGCCTCAGATACGCAGTATTTT. The full variable domain, completed using reference TRBV5-4 and TRBJ2-3, is ETGVTQSPTHLIKTRGQQVTLRCSSQSGHNTVSWYQQALGQGPQFIFQYYREEENGRGNFPPRFSGLQFPNYSSELNVNALELDDSALYLCASSRGAASDTQYFGPGTRLTVL.